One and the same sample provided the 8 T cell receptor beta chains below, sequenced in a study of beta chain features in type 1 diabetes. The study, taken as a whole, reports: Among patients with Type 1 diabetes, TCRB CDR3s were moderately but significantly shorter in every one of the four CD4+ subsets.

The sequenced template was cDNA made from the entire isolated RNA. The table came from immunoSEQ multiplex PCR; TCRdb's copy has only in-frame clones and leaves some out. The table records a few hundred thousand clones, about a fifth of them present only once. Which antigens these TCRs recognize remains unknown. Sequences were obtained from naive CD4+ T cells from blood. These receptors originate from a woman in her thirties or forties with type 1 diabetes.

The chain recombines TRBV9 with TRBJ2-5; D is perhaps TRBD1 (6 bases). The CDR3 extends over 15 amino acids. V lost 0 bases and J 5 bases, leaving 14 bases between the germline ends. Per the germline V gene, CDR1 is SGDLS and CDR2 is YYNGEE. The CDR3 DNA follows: TGTGCCAGCAGCGTAGCGGGACAAGTTCGGGAGACCCAGTACTTC. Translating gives CASSVAGQVRETQYF.

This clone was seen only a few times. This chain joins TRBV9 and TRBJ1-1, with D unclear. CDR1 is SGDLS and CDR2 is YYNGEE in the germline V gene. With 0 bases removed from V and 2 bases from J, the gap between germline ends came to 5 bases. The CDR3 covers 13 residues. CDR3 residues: CASSVVSNTEAFF. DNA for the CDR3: TGTGCCAGCAGCGTAGTCAGTAACACTGAAGCTTTCTTT. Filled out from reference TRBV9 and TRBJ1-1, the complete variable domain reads DSGVTQTPKHLITATGQRVTLRCSPRSGDLSVYWYQQSLDQGLQFLIQYYNGEERAKGNILERFSAQQFPDLHSELNLSSLELGDSALYFCASSVVSNTEAFFGQGTRLTVV.

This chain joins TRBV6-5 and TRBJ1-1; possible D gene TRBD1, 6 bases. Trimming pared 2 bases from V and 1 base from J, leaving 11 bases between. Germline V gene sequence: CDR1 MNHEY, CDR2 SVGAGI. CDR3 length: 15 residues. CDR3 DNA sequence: TGTGCCAGCAGTTACGAGGGGGAGTGGAACACTGAAGCTTTCTTT. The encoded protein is CASSYEGEWNTEAFF.

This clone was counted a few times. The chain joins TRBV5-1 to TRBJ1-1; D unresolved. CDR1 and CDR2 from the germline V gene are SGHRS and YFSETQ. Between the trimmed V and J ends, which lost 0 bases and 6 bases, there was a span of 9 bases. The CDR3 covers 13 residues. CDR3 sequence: CASSLVEVAEAFF. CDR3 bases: TGCGCCAGCAGCTTGGTTGAGGTCGCTGAAGCTTTCTTT.

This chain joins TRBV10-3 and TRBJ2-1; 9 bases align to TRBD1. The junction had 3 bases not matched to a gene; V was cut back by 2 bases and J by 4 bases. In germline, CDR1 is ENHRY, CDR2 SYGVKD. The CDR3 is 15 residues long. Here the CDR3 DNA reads TGTGCCATCAGTGAGGGGGGACAGGGATACAATGAGCAGTTCTTC. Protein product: CAISEGGQGYNEQFF.

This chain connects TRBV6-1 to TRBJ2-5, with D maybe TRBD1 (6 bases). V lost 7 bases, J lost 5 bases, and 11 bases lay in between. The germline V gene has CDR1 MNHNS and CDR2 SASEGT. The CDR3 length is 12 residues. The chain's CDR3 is CASTPRGETQYF. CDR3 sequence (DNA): TGTGCCAGCACTCCTAGGGGGGAGACCCAGTACTTC.

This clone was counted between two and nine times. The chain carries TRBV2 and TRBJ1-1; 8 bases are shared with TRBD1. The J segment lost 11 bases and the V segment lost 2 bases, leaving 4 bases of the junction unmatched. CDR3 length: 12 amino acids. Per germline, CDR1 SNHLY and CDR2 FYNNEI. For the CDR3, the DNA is TGTGCCAGCAGTGAAACGGACAGGGTCGCTTTCTTT. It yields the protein CASSETDRVAFF.

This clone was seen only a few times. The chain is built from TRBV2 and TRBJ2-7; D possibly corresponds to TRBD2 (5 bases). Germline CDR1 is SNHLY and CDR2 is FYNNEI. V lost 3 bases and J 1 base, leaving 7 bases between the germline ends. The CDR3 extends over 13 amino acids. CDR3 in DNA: TGTGCCAGCAGTGAGAGAGGGTCCTACGAGCAGTACTTC. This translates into CASSERGSYEQYF.